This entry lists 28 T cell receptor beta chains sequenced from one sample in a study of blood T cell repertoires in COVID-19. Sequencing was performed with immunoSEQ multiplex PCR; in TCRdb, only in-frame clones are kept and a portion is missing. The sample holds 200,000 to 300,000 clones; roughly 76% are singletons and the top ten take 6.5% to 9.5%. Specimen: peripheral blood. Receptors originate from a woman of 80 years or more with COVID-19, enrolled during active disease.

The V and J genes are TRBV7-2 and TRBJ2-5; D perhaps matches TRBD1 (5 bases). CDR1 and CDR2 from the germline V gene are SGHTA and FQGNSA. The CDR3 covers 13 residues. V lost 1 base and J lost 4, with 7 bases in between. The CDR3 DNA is TGTGCCAGCAGCTTAGTGGGGCCAGAGACCCAGTACTTC. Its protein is CASSLVGPETQYF.

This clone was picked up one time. The CDR3 region is CASSRGTGPRTGELFF. CDR3 nucleotides: TGTGCCAGCAGCAGAGGGACAGGTCCCCGCACCGGGGAGCTGTTTTTT. The rearrangement joins TRBV7-8 to TRBJ2-2; 8 nucleotides line up with TRBD1. This CDR3 comprises 16 residues. Trimming cost V 5 bases and J 4 bases; bases outside gene matches: 9. CDR1 is SGHVS and CDR2 is FQNEAQ in the germline V gene.

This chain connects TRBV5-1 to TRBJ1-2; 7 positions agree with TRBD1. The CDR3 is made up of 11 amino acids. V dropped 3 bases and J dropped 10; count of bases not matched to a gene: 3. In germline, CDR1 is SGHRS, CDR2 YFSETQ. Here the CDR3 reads CASSSTGIYTF. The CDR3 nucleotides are TGCGCCAGCAGCTCGACAGGGATCTACACCTTC.

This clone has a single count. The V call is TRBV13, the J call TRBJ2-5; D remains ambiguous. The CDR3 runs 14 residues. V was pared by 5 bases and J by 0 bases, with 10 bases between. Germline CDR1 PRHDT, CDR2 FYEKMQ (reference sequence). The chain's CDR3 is CASSTRVYQETQYF. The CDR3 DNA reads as TGTGCCAGCAGCACTCGGGTGTACCAAGAGACCCAGTACTTC.

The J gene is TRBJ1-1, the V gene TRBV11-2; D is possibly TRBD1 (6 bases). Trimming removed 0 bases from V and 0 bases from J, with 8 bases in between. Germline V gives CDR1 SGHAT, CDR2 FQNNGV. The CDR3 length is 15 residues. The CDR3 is CASSLDHRVNTEAFF. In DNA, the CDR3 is TGTGCCAGCAGCTTAGATCACAGGGTGAACACTGAAGCTTTCTTT.

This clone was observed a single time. The CDR3 here is CASGPAGDHALFF. Written as DNA, the CDR3 is TGTGCCAGCGGGCCAGCGGGGGATCATGCCCTGTTTTTT. The chain employs TRBV12-3 or TRBV12-4 and TRBJ2-2; 8 nucleotides match TRBD2. The J segment lost 14 bases and the V segment lost 8 bases, leaving 13 bases of the junction unmatched. The CDR3 length is 13 residues.

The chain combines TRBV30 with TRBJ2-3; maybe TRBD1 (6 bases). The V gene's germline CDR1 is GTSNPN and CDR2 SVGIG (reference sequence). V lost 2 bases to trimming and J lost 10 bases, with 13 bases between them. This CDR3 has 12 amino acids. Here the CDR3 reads CAWSRTVSPQYF. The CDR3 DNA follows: TGTGCCTGGAGTAGGACAGTCTCCCCGCAGTATTTT. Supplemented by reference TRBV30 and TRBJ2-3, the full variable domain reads SQTIHQWPATLVQPVGSPLSLECTVEGTSNPNLYWYRQAAGRGLQLLFYSVGIGQISSEVPQNLSASRPQDRQFILSSKKLLLSDSGFYLCAWSRTVSPQYFGPGTRLTVL.

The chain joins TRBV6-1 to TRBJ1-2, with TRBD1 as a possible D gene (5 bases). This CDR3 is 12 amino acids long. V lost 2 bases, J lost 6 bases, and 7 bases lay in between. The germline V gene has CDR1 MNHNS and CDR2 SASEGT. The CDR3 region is CASSEQGNGYTF. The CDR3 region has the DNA TGTGCCAGCAGTGAACAGGGTAATGGCTACACCTTC.

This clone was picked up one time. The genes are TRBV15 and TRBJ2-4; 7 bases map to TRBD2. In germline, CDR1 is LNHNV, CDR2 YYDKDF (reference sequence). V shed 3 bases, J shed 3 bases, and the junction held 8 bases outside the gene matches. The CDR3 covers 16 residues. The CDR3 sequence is CATSRAGVWDKNIQYF. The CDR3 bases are TGTGCCACCAGCAGGGCGGGGGTGTGGGACAAAAACATTCAGTACTTC.

This CDR3 reads CASSPRGARVSTDTQYF. The CDR3 nucleotides read TGTGCCAGCTCACCCCGTGGAGCCAGGGTCAGCACAGATACGCAGTATTTT. V gene TRBV18 combines with J gene TRBJ2-3, with a tentative D call TRBD1 (5 bases). Trimming left V 3 bases short and J 0 bases short, with 16 bases between. The germline CDR1 and CDR2 sequences are KGHSH and LQKENI. This CDR3 spans 17 amino acids.

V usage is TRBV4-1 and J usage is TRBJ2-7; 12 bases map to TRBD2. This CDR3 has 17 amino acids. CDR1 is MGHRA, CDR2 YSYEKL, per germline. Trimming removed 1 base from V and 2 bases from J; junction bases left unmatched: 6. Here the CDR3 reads CASSQAPLAGGAYEQYF. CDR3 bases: TGCGCCAGCAGCCAAGCCCCACTAGCGGGAGGTGCCTACGAGCAGTACTTC.

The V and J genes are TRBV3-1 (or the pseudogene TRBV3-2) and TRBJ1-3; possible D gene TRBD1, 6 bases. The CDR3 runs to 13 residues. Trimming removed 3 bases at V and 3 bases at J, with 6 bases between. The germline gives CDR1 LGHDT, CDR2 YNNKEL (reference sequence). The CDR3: CASSHRGGNTIYF. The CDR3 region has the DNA TGTGCCAGCAGCCACAGGGGTGGAAACACCATATATTTT.

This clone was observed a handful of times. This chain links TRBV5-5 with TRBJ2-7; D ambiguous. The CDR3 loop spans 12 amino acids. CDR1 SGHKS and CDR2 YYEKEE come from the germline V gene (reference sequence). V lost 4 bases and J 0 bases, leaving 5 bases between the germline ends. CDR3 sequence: CASSPLSYEQYF. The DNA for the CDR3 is TGTGCCAGCAGCCCCCTCTCCTACGAGCAGTACTTC.

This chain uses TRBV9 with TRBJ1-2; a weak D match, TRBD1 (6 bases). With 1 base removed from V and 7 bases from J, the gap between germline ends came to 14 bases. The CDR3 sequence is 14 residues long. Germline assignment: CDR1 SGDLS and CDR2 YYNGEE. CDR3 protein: CASSVTGQQSGYTF. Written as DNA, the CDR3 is TGTGCCAGCAGCGTAACCGGACAGCAAAGTGGCTACACCTTC.

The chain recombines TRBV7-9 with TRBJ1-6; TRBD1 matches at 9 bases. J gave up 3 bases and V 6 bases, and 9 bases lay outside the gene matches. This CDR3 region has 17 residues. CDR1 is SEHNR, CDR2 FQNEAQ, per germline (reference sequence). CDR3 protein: CASSIGGTGLYNSPLHF. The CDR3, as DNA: TGTGCCAGCAGTATCGGAGGGACAGGGCTCTATAATTCACCCCTCCACTTT. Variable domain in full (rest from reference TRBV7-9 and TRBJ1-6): DTGVSQNPRHKITKRGQNVTFRCDPISEHNRLYWYRQTLGQGPEFLTYFQNEAQLEKSRLLSDRFSAERPKGSFSTLEIQRTEQGDSAMYLCASSIGGTGLYNSPLHFGNGTRLTVT.

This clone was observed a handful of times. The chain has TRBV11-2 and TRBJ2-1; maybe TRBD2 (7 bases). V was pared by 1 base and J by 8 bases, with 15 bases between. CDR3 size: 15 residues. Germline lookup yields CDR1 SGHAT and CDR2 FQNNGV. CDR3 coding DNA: TGTGCCAGCAGCTTAGGCGGGGGCGGACCTCATGAGCAGTTCTTC. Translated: CASSLGGGGPHEQFF.

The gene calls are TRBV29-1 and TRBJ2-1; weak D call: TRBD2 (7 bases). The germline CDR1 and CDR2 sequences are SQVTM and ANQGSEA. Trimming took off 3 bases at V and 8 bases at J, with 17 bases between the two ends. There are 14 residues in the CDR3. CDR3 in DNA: TGCAGCGTTGATGAACAGGGAGGGATCTATGAGCAGTTCTTC. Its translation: CSVDEQGGIYEQFF.

CDR3: CSVGDPRQDEAFF. The CDR3 DNA is TGCAGCGTTGGGGACCCAAGACAGGACGAAGCTTTCTTT. The rearrangement links TRBV29-1 to TRBJ1-1; perhaps TRBD1 as D (6 bases). CDR3 length: 13 amino acids. Germline V gene sequence: CDR1 SQVTM, CDR2 ANQGSEA. V lost 4 bases and J lost 8, with 17 bases in between.

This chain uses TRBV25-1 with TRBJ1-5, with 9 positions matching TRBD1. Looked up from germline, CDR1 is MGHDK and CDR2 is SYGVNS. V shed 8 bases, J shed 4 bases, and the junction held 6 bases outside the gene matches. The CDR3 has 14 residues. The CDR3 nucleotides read TGTGCCAGCTCTAACAGGGGGCGTAATCAGCCCCAGCATTTT. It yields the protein CASSNRGRNQPQHF.

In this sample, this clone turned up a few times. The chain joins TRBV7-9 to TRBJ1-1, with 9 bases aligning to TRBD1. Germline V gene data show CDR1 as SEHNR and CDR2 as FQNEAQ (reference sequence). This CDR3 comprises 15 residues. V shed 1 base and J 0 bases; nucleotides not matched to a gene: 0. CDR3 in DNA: TGTGCCAGCAGCTTAGGGGACAGGGTGAACACTGAAGCTTTCTTT. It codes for CASSLGDRVNTEAFF.

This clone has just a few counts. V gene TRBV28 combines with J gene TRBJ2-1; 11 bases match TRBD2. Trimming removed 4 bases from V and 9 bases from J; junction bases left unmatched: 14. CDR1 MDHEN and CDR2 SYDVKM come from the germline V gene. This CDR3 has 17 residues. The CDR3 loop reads CASSSLAGTSGGTEQFF. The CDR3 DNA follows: TGTGCCAGCAGTTCCTTAGCCGGGACTAGCGGCGGAACTGAGCAGTTCTTC. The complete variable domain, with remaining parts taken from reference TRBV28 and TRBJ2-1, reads DVKVTQSSRYLVKRTGEKVFLECVQDMDHENMFWYRQDPGLGLRLIYFSYDVKMKEKGDIPEGYSVSREKKERFSLILESASTNQTSMYLCASSSLAGTSGGTEQFFGPGTRLTVL.

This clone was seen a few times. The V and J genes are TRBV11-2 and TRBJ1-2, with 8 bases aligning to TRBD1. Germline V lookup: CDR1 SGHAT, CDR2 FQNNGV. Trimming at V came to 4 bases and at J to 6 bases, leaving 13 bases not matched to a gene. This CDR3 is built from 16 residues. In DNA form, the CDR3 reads TGTGCCAGCAGCTCAAGGAGAACTGTCAGGGGGCATGGCTACACCTTC. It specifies CASSSRRTVRGHGYTF.

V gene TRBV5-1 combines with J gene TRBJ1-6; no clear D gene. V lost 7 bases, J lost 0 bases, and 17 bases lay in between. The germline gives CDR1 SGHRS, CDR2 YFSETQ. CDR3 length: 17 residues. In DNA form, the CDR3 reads TGCGCCAGCTCGAGGGATGGTATAAGCTCCTATAATTCACCCCTCCACTTT. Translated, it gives CASSRDGISSYNSPLHF.

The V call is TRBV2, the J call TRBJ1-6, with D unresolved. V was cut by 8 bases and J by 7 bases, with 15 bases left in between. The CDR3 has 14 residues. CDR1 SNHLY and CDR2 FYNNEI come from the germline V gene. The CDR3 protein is CASVSSQTNSPLHF. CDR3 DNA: TGTGCCAGCGTCTCAAGCCAGACAAATTCACCCCTCCACTTT. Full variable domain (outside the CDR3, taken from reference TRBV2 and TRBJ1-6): EPEVTQTPSHQVTQMGQEVILRCVPISNHLYFYWYRQILGQKVEFLVSFYNNEISEKSEIFDDQFSVERPDGSNFTLKIRSTKLEDSAMYFCASVSSQTNSPLHFGNGTRLTVT.

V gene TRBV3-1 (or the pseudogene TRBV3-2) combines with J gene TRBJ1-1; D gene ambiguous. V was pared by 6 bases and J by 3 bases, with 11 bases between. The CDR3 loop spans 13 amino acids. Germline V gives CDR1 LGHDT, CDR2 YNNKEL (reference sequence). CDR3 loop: CASRELGYTEAFF. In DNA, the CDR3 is TGTGCCAGCAGGGAACTCGGGTACACTGAAGCTTTCTTT.

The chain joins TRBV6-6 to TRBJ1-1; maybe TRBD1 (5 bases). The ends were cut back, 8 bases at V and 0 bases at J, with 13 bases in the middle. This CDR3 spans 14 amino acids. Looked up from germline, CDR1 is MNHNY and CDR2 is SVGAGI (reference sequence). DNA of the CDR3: TGTGCCAGCTCGCGGGGGGAATTGAACACTGAAGCTTTCTTT. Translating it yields CASSRGELNTEAFF.

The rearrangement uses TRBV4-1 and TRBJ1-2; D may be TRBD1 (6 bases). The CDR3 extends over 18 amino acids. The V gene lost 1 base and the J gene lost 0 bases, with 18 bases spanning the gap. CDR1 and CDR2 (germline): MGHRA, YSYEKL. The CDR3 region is CASSQVVIGGLSNYGYTF. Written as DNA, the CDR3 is TGCGCCAGCAGCCAAGTTGTCATTGGGGGCTTATCTAACTATGGCTACACCTTC.

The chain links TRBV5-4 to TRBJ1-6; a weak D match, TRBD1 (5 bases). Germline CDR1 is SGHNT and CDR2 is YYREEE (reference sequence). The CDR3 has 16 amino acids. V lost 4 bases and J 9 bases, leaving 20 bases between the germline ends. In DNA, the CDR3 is TGTGCCAGCAGCCCCGGTCTAATGGGGGGTACTTCACCCCTCCACTTT. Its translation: CASSPGLMGGTSPLHF.